The next 30 T cell receptor beta chains were all read from a single sample in a study of somatic mutations in cytotoxic T cells in rheumatoid arthritis. Libraries were prepared by immunoSEQ multiplex PCR; TCRdb keeps only in-frame clonotypes and omits some of them. In the table there are a few thousand clones, roughly 92% of which are singletons. The material sequenced was CD8+ T cells sorted from blood. Receptors originate from a woman under 30 with rheumatoid arthritis.

This clone was detected a few times. The chain joins TRBV4-3 to TRBJ2-1; D might be TRBD1 (7 bases). The germline V gene has CDR1 LGHNA and CDR2 YSLEER. With 0 bases removed from V and 4 bases from J, the gap between germline ends came to 13 bases. The CDR3 consists of 16 residues. The CDR3 nucleotides are TGCGCCAGCAGCCAAGATCCGCAGGGGGGTTACAATGAGCAGTTCTTC. This translates into CASSQDPQGGYNEQFF.

This sequence joins TRBV28 and TRBJ2-5, with 10 bases aligning to TRBD1. V lost 6 bases, J lost 5 bases, and 9 bases stayed unmatched. The germline V gene has CDR1 MDHEN and CDR2 SYDVKM. This CDR3 has 15 residues. The CDR3 reads CASSWSGTGDETQYF. CDR3 in DNA: TGTGCCAGCAGCTGGTCCGGGACAGGGGACGAGACCCAGTACTTC.

This CDR3 is CASSPPDSGERTGELFF. CDR3 nucleotides: TGTGCCAGCAGCCCCCCCGACTCGGGAGAACGGACCGGGGAGCTGTTTTTT. The V and J genes are TRBV9 and TRBJ2-2; tentatively, D is TRBD2 (6 bases). The CDR3 length is 17 residues. Germline CDR1 SGDLS, CDR2 YYNGEE. With 4 bases removed from V and 5 bases from J, the gap between germline ends came to 21 bases.

The rearrangement uses TRBV27 and TRBJ2-1; tentatively, D is TRBD2 (6 bases). Germline assignment: CDR1 MNHEY and CDR2 SMNVEV (reference sequence). V was clipped by 4 bases and J by 10 bases, with 17 bases between them. The CDR3 is 14 amino acids. The CDR3 DNA reads as TGTGCCAGCAGTTCGGAGGGAGAGTACCTGGAGCAGTTCTTC. Its protein is CASSSEGEYLEQFF.

V gene TRBV5-4 combines with J gene TRBJ1-1, with D possibly TRBD1 on 6 matching bases. The length of the CDR3 is 14 residues. Germline CDR1 and CDR2: SGHNT and YYREEE (reference sequence). Trimming removed 4 bases at V and 5 bases at J, with 15 bases between. The CDR3 is CASSPTGIGTEAFF. CDR3 nucleotides: TGTGCCAGCAGCCCCACAGGGATAGGGACTGAAGCTTTCTTT.

This clone appeared a single time. Germline is not matched at one junction end, which may reflect a read error. This chain joins TRBV5-8 and TRBJ2-1; no firm D call. Looked up from germline, CDR1 is SGHTS and CDR2 is YDEGEE. This CDR3 spans 11 amino acids. Written as DNA, the CDR3 is TGTGCCAGCAGCGGTGACTCTAGAAGCATCTTC. Translation: CASSGDSRSIF. Full variable domain (missing parts from reference TRBV5-8 and TRBJ2-1): EAGVTQSPTHLIKTRGQQATLRCSPISGHTSVYWYQQALGLGLQFLLWYDEGEERNRGNFPPRFSGRQFPNYSSELNVNALELEDSALYLCASSGDSRSIFGPGTRLTVL.

The chain recombines TRBV14 with TRBJ1-5, with a tentative D call TRBD1 (6 bases). V shed 3 bases and J shed 1 base, with 31 bases lying between them. Germline values: CDR1 SGHDN, CDR2 FVKESK. The CDR3 spans 22 residues. CDR3: CASSHVERWGPINPNSNQPQHF. CDR3 bases: TGTGCCAGCAGCCATGTGGAACGGTGGGGGCCGATCAATCCGAACAGCAATCAGCCCCAGCATTTT.

This sequence joins TRBV19 and TRBJ1-3, with a weak D call TRBD1 (6 bases). The length of the CDR3 is 14 residues. The V gene's germline CDR1 is LNHDA and CDR2 SQIVND (reference sequence). Deletions cut 10 bases from V and 0 bases from J, with 13 bases between. For the CDR3, the DNA is TGTGCCACCCTGGACAGTTACTCTGGAAACACCATATATTTT. This codes for CATLDSYSGNTIYF.

The chain couples TRBV7-8 to TRBJ2-5, with D possibly being TRBD1 (5 bases). Per the germline V gene, CDR1 is SGHVS and CDR2 is FQNEAQ. The CDR3 runs 14 residues. The V end lost 1 base, the J end lost 5 bases, and 11 bases lay between the germline ends. This chain's CDR3 is CASSLGQGKETQYF. In nucleotides, the CDR3 is TGTGCCAGCAGCTTAGGTCAGGGTAAGGAGACCCAGTACTTC.

The gene calls are TRBV7-9 and TRBJ2-5; possible D gene TRBD1, 6 bases. Trimming took 5 bases from V and 0 from J, leaving 13 bases between them. The CDR3 consists of 15 residues. Looked up from germline, CDR1 is SEHNR and CDR2 is FQNEAQ (reference sequence). The CDR3 DNA reads as TGTGCCAGCAGCGAAACAGGGATTCACCAAGAGACCCAGTACTTC. Protein: CASSETGIHQETQYF.

The chain has TRBV7-8 and TRBJ2-2; D perhaps matches TRBD1 (6 bases). The CDR3 sequence is 19 residues long. Germline assignment: CDR1 SGHVS and CDR2 FQNEAQ. Trimming removed 5 bases from V and 1 base from J, with 23 bases in between. The CDR3: CASSLLPDRASMNTGELFF. CDR3 sequence (DNA): TGTGCCAGCAGCCTACTACCGGACAGAGCGAGTATGAACACCGGGGAGCTGTTTTTT.

The CDR3 here is CASSRIRDRNYNEQFF. The CDR3 DNA reads TGCGCCAGCAGCCGTATCCGGGACAGAAATTACAATGAGCAGTTCTTC. This chain links TRBV4-1 with TRBJ2-1; TRBD1 agrees at 7 bases. Germline loops: CDR1 MGHRA, CDR2 YSYEKL. The CDR3 extends over 16 amino acids. After removal of 4 bases from V and 4 bases from J, the junction contained 10 bases not matched to a gene.

The genes are TRBV19 and TRBJ1-1; maybe TRBD1 (5 bases). Trimming took 7 bases from V and 8 from J, leaving 14 bases between them. This CDR3 region has 12 residues. In germline, CDR1 is LNHDA, CDR2 SQIVND (reference sequence). The CDR3 sequence is CASTGTPLEAFF. The CDR3 nucleotides read TGTGCCAGTACCGGGACTCCTTTAGAAGCTTTCTTT.

V gene TRBV29-1 combines with J gene TRBJ1-1; D is possibly TRBD1 (5 bases). CDR1 is SQVTM, CDR2 ANQGSEA, per germline. Between the trimmed V and J ends, which lost 5 bases and 0 bases, there was a span of 7 bases. This CDR3 region has 12 residues. The CDR3 sequence is CSVTGLNTEAFF. The CDR3 DNA is TGCAGCGTTACAGGCTTGAACACTGAAGCTTTCTTT.

The sample holds one count of this clone. V gene TRBV6-4 combines with J gene TRBJ2-1; 9 bases are a match to TRBD2. Per germline, CDR1 MRHNA and CDR2 SNTAGT. V gave up 3 bases and J gave up 3 bases; unmatched junction bases: 3. The CDR3 runs 15 residues. The CDR3 nucleotides are TGTGCCAGCAGTGAGGGCGGGGGGGACTACAATGAGCAGTTCTTC. Translated, it gives CASSEGGGDYNEQFF.

V and J are TRBV6-6 and TRBJ1-2; no definite D call. Trimming took off 2 bases at V and 8 bases at J, with 3 bases between the two ends. The CDR3 extends over 10 amino acids. Germline CDR1 MNHNY, CDR2 SVGAGI (reference sequence). In nucleotides, the CDR3 is TGTGCCAGCAGTTACGGCGGCTACACCTTC. Translated, it gives CASSYGGYTF.

The rearrangement joins TRBV28 to TRBJ1-3, with D perhaps matching TRBD1 (5 bases). The CDR3 covers 14 residues. Between the trimmed V and J ends, which lost 5 bases and 2 bases, there was a span of 10 bases. CDR1 and CDR2 (germline): MDHEN, SYDVKM. The CDR3 coding sequence is TGTGCCAGCAGTGGGACTGCAACTGGAAACACCATATATTTT. Translating gives CASSGTATGNTIYF.

The CDR3: CAWTGGMGPLAMRYTF. The CDR3 nucleotides are TGTGCCTGGACCGGAGGGATGGGACCTTTGGCTATGAGGTACACCTTC. J is TRBJ1-2 and V is TRBV30; TRBD1 might be the D (5 bases). Trimming stripped 4 bases from V and 11 bases from J, with 29 bases between. This CDR3 comprises 16 residues. Germline V gives CDR1 GTSNPN, CDR2 SVGIG (reference sequence).

The chain couples TRBV7-9 to TRBJ2-1; 7 bases map to TRBD1. This CDR3 region has 15 residues. The V and J ends lost 1 base and 3 bases, in that order; junction bases with no gene match: 3. Germline V gene data show CDR1 as SEHNR and CDR2 as FQNEAQ (reference sequence). Here the CDR3 DNA reads TGTGCCAGCAGCTTAGAGACAGGGTTCTACAATGAGCAGTTCTTC. Protein product: CASSLETGFYNEQFF.

The CDR3 DNA reads as TGTGCCAGCAGCTTGGCTGCGGGGGCGACTAATGAAAAACTGTTTTTT. Translation gives CASSLAAGATNEKLFF. The chain couples TRBV5-6 to TRBJ1-4, with a tentative D call TRBD1 (6 bases). Deletions cut 0 bases from V and 2 bases from J, with 11 bases between. The germline CDR1 and CDR2 sequences are SGHDT and YYEEEE. The CDR3 spans 16 residues.

This chain joins TRBV27 and TRBJ2-5; no firm D call. Trimming stripped 2 bases from V and 1 base from J, with 8 bases between. CDR3 length: 14 amino acids. Per the germline V gene, CDR1 is MNHEY and CDR2 is SMNVEV (reference sequence). CDR3 in amino acids: CASSLTSPQETQYF. CDR3 sequence (DNA): TGTGCCAGCAGTTTAACCAGTCCCCAAGAGACCCAGTACTTC.

The chain joins TRBV4-3 to TRBJ2-1, with TRBD2 matching 9 bases. This CDR3 contains 17 residues. The germline CDR1 and CDR2 sequences are LGHNA and YSLEER. J lost 4 bases, V lost 0 bases, and 7 bases had no gene match. The CDR3 DNA reads TGCGCCAGCAGCCAAGAACGAGCTAGCGGGATTTACAATGAGCAGTTCTTC. It specifies CASSQERASGIYNEQFF.

In this sample, this clone turned up once. The rearrangement joins TRBV28 to TRBJ2-3; possibly TRBD1 for D (6 bases). CDR1 and CDR2 from the germline V gene are MDHEN and SYDVKM. With 3 bases removed from V and 2 bases from J, the gap between germline ends came to 15 bases. This CDR3 spans 16 amino acids. The chain's CDR3 is CASSFPQGLFTDTQYF. The CDR3 nucleotides are TGTGCCAGCAGTTTCCCCCAGGGGCTTTTCACAGATACGCAGTATTTT.

V is TRBV9 and J is TRBJ2-5, with 12 nucleotides matching TRBD2. TRBJ2-7 matches the DNA end more closely, so the J call is doubtful. CDR1 is SGDLS and CDR2 is YYNGEE in the germline V gene. This CDR3 is built from 15 residues. The CDR3 DNA sequence: TGTGCCAGCAGCCCTAGCGGGGGGGCCATTCACGAGCAGTACTTC. This translates into CASSPSGGAIHEQYF.

The chain recombines TRBV28 with TRBJ2-3, with 7 bases matching TRBD1. The CDR3 totals 14 residues. Germline V gene sequence: CDR1 MDHEN, CDR2 SYDVKM. With 5 bases clipped from V and 4 bases from J, the junction kept 6 bases outside the gene matches. CDR3 bases: TGTGCCAGCAGTCCACAGGGGTTATCAGATACGCAGTATTTT. Protein product: CASSPQGLSDTQYF.

This chain uses TRBV9 with TRBJ2-1; 11 bases map to TRBD2. CDR1 and CDR2 (germline): SGDLS, YYNGEE. With 4 bases clipped from V and 0 bases from J, the junction kept 12 bases outside the gene matches. The CDR3 covers 19 residues. This CDR3 reads CASSSPGSGGAYSYNEQFF. The DNA of the CDR3 is TGTGCCAGCAGCTCTCCAGGTAGCGGGGGGGCTTACTCCTACAATGAGCAGTTCTTC.

The chain couples TRBV5-5 to TRBJ2-7; 7 bases fit TRBD1. Losses at the gene ends were 0 bases for V and 1 base for J; bases not matched to a gene: 10. The germline V gene has CDR1 SGHKS and CDR2 YYEKEE (reference sequence). The CDR3 has 17 amino acids. CDR3 protein: CASSLARGLDVSYEQYF. The CDR3 nucleotides are TGTGCCAGCAGCTTGGCCAGGGGGTTGGACGTTTCCTACGAGCAGTACTTC.

The V call is TRBV29-1, the J call TRBJ2-2, with D possibly TRBD2 on 5 matching bases. Germline V gene data show CDR1 as SQVTM and CDR2 as ANQGSEA. The CDR3 runs 13 residues. The ends were cut back, 7 bases at V and 3 bases at J, with 12 bases in the middle. The CDR3 DNA follows: TGCAGCGGGACTGTGCGGGACACCGGGGAGCTGTTTTTT. It codes for CSGTVRDTGELFF.

V usage is TRBV10-3 and J usage is TRBJ2-3, with D tentatively TRBD2 (7 bases). CDR1 and CDR2 from the germline V gene are ENHRY and SYGVKD. The CDR3 totals 16 residues. Between the trimmed V and J ends, which lost 6 bases and 0 bases, there was a span of 16 bases. The CDR3: CAIRGGAYPSTDTQYF. CDR3 DNA sequence: TGTGCCATCAGGGGGGGGGCTTATCCTAGCACAGATACGCAGTATTTT.

The V call is TRBV7-8, the J call TRBJ1-1, with 8 bases lining up with TRBD1. The CDR3 runs to 15 residues. J gave up 6 bases and V 5 bases, and 11 bases lay outside the gene matches. Germline V gene lookup returns CDR1 SGHVS and CDR2 FQNEAQ. CDR3 protein: CASSGGTGGRAEAFF. CDR3 nucleotide sequence: TGTGCCAGCAGCGGAGGGACAGGCGGGAGGGCTGAAGCTTTCTTT.